Detailed here is one TCR beta chain. V was trimmed by 1 base and J by 2 bases, leaving 11 bases between them. The CDR3 contains 15 residues. The germline V gene encodes CDR1 SGHNT and CDR2 YYREEE (reference sequence). These data originate in a study of T cell responses to AZD1222 COVID-19 vaccine. Generated by immunoSEQ multiplex PCR, the TCRdb table keeps only in-frame clones and is missing some. The sample yields more than 95,000 clones, 89% seen once. This specimen was peripheral blood, taken 28 days after the second AZD1222 dose. V and J are TRBV5-4 and TRBJ2-3; D not resolved. This sequence originates from an adult who received the AZD1222 COVID-19 vaccine. The CDR3 DNA follows: TGTGCCAGCAGCTTGTGGCAGGAATCCACAGATACGCAGTATTTT. Encoded protein: CASSLWQESTDTQYF.